This T cell receptor (beta chain) derives from a study of CD8+CD57+ T cells in acquired aplastic anemia. About the study: Average DNA yield from sorted CD4+ and CD8+ cells was approximately 3 ug. Broader study findings: The same twenty-nine CD8+ CDR3 sequences occurred in patients and in controls. With respect to CD8+ Simpson's diversity, patients and controls did not differ significantly.

Patients included in sequencing had previously demonstrated CD8+CD57+ cell expansion by flow cytometry. Among the patients, all had severe acquired aplastic anemia. With respect to this clonotype: Antigen: not known.

Germline V gives CDR1 DFQATT, CDR2 SNEGSKA (reference sequence). Trimming stripped 8 bases from V and 8 bases from J, with 9 bases between. The CDR3 covers 10 residues. TCR beta VDJ and CDR3 profiles were obtained from a genomic DNA template. TCRdb called the reads again in MiXCR, with one record for every CDR3 protein. The sample carries 450,000 to 550,000 distinct CDR3 sequences, more than 25% recorded once. The material sequenced was sorted CD4+, CD8+, or CD8+CD57+ T cells (not recorded which) from PBMCs. This chain joins TRBV20-1 and TRBJ1-4; D not resolved. This TCR came from a human donor with aplastic anemia. This CDR3 reads CSHSEEKLFF. Written as DNA, the CDR3 is TGCAGTCACTCAGAGGAAAAACTGTTTTTT.